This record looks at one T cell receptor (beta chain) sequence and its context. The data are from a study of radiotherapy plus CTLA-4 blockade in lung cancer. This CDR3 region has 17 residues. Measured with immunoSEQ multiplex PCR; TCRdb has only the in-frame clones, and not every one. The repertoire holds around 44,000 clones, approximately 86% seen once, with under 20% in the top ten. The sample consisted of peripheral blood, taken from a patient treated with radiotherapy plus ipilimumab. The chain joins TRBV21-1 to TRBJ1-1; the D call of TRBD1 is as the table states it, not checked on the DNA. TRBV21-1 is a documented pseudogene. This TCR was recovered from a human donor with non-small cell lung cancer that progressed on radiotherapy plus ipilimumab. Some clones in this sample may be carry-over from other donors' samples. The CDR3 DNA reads TGTGCCAGCAGCAATTGGGGACAGGGAGAAATGTTGACTGAAGCTTTCTTT. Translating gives CASSNWGQGEMLTEAFF.